One TCR beta chain is described in this entry. This record belongs to a study of blood T cell repertoires in COVID-19. The overall study: From T cells, B-cell-depleted T cells, or PBMCs came the material, which was cDNA or gDNA.

Method: immunoSEQ multiplex PCR; TCRdb's copy keeps in-frame clones and lacks some. Of about 270,000 clones in the sample, 85% to 90% were seen once. The sequence was obtained from a woman in her fifties or sixties who had recovered from COVID-19. The sequenced sample consisted of PBMCs or T cells enriched from blood (not recorded which).

In nucleotides, the CDR3 is TGTGCCAGCAGCTTAGCGCTAGGAAACACCATATATTTT. Its translation: CASSLALGNTIYF. The chain employs TRBV7-9 and TRBJ1-3, with unresolved D. The germline V gene encodes CDR1 SEHNR and CDR2 FQNEAQ (reference sequence). The CDR3 has 13 amino acids. V gave up 0 bases and J gave up 4 bases, with 4 bases separating them.